These T cell receptor beta chains were read from a single sample in a study of T cell responses to AZD1222 COVID-19 vaccine. This table comes from immunoSEQ multiplex PCR, and its TCRdb copy is limited to in-frame clones, with some not included. Counted here are roughly 92,000 clones, 90% occurring once; the ten biggest clones make up approximately 9.1%. The sequencing used peripheral blood, collected on day 0 of AZD1222 vaccination. Source of these receptors: an adult in good health. Each CDR3 is given with its conserved first and last residue. The D gene is left open where the match is weak. Clone size is stated in some rows and not others, as once, few, many or a class when expanded.

clone_size,v_call,j_call,d_call,cdr3_aa,cdr3_nt
-,TRBV5-5,TRBJ1-2,TRBD1,CASSQRGTGGAFGYTF,TGTGCCAGCAGCCAAAGGGGGACAGGGGGCGCCTTTGGCTACACCTTC
-,TRBV10-3,TRBJ1-5,-,CAISEEVKRVSNQPQHF,TGTGCCATCAGTGAGGAAGTTAAGAGAGTAAGCAATCAGCCCCAGCATTTT
-,TRBV3-1/TRBV3-2,TRBJ1-1,-,CASSLGGSYEAFF,TGTGCCAGCAGCCTGGGGGGGTCCTATGAAGCTTTCTTT
-,TRBV13,TRBJ2-1,TRBD2,CASSLTSGGAREQFF,TGTGCCAGCAGCCTGACTAGCGGGGGGGCCCGTGAGCAGTTCTTC
-,TRBV24-1,TRBJ2-7,TRBD1,CATSDSTGGYEQYF,TGTGCCACCAGTGATTCGACAGGGGGCTACGAGCAGTACTTC
-,TRBV19,TRBJ1-1,-,CASSMVGETEAFF,TGTGCCAGTAGTATGGTGGGCGAGACTGAAGCTTTCTTT
-,TRBV4-2,TRBJ1-2,TRBD1,CASSQAGQGVDGYTF,TGTGCCAGCAGCCAAGCGGGACAGGGGGTTGATGGCTACACCTTC
once,TRBV19,TRBJ1-1,-,CASRDQGRTEAFF,TGTGCCAGTAGAGATCAGGGGCGCACTGAAGCTTTCTTT
-,TRBV9,TRBJ2-5,-,CASSVGGGTSQETQYF,TGTGCCAGCAGCGTAGGGGGGGGCACCTCCCAAGAGACCCAGTACTTC
-,TRBV9,TRBJ1-6,-,CASSDMGSYNSPLHF,TGTGCCAGCAGCGACATGGGATCCTATAATTCACCCCTCCACTTT
-,TRBV14,TRBJ1-2,-,CASSQYTGPYGYTF,TGTGCCAGCAGCCAGTACACAGGGCCCTATGGCTACACCTTC
-,TRBV3-1/TRBV3-2,TRBJ2-5,-,CASSQVSQNQYF,TGTGCCAGCAGCCAAGTGTCCCAGAACCAGTACTTC
once,TRBV9,TRBJ2-1,-,CASATGISSYNEQFF,TGTGCCAGCGCAACAGGGATCAGCTCCTACAATGAGCAGTTCTTC
-,TRBV3-1/TRBV3-2,TRBJ2-5,TRBD2,CASSPLAGSQETQYF,TGTGCCAGCAGCCCCCTAGCGGGGAGCCAAGAGACCCAGTACTTC
-,TRBV7-9,TRBJ1-4,-,CASSFLGATNEKLFF,TGTGCCAGCAGCTTCCTGGGGGCAACTAATGAAAAACTGTTTTTT
-,TRBV3-1/TRBV3-2,TRBJ2-5,TRBD1,CASSQEGQAQYF,TGTGCCAGCAGCCAAGAGGGACAGGCCCAGTACTTC
-,TRBV9,TRBJ2-5,-,CASSVDGVQETQYF,TGTGCCAGCAGCGTAGATGGAGTACAAGAGACCCAGTACTTC
once,TRBV9,TRBJ2-7,-,CASSVGGSVGEQYF,TGTGCCAGCAGCGTAGGTGGGTCCGTCGGGGAGCAGTACTTC
few,TRBV3-1/TRBV3-2,TRBJ2-7,-,CASSQKYFQGYEQYF,TGTGCCAGCAGCCAAAAATACTTTCAGGGCTACGAGCAGTACTTC
-,TRBV15,TRBJ2-3,-,CAVSNNHKVLAGTDTQYF,TGTGCTGTCTCCAATAACCACAAAGTCTTGGCAGGCACAGATACGCAGTATTTT
-,TRBV3-1/TRBV3-2,TRBJ2-1,TRBD1,CASSRLPPGQGGYEQFF,TGTGCCAGCAGCCGTCTCCCACCGGGACAGGGGGGCTATGAGCAGTTCTTC